These 9 T cell receptor beta chains share one sample of origin, sequenced in a study of technical replicates of blood from a few donors. TCRdb's table, derived via immunoSEQ multiplex PCR, lists solely in-frame clones and lacks some. The data hold just over 95,000 clones, with 90% to 97% observed a single time. Sequencing was carried out using T cells isolated from PBMCs. The receptors were gathered from a human donor in good health.

This clone was recorded only once. This chain links TRBV4-1 with TRBJ1-1, with 11 positions matching TRBD1. V was clipped by 4 bases and J by 4 bases; unmatched bases: 11. Per the germline V gene, CDR1 is MGHRA and CDR2 is YSYEKL. The length of the CDR3 is 17 residues. Here the CDR3 DNA reads TGCGCCAGCAGCCCCGGGACAGGGGGTCAGCGCGGCACTGAAGCTTTCTTT. This gives the protein CASSPGTGGQRGTEAFF.

This clone appeared once. The chain recombines TRBV6-5 with TRBJ1-2, with 7 bases that match TRBD1. Trimming removed 6 bases from V and 8 bases from J; junction bases left unmatched: 9. Germline V gene sequence: CDR1 MNHEY, CDR2 SVGAGI. The CDR3 contains 13 residues. CDR3 sequence: CASRGQVGSGYTF. CDR3 sequence (DNA): TGTGCCAGCAGAGGACAGGTGGGCTCGGGCTACACCTTC.

The J gene is TRBJ2-7, the V gene TRBV6-5; D possibly corresponds to TRBD1 (6 bases). Trimming left V 5 bases short and J 4 bases short, with 12 bases between. The CDR3 is 13 amino acids. The germline CDR1 and CDR2 sequences are MNHEY and SVGAGI. The CDR3 is CASSRDKFYEQYF. CDR3 bases: TGTGCCAGCAGTCGGGACAAGTTTTACGAGCAGTACTTC.

This sequence joins TRBV6-5 and TRBJ1-5; 10 positions match TRBD1. The germline V gene encodes CDR1 MNHEY and CDR2 SVGAGI. With V trimmed by 2 bases and J by 4 bases, 2 bases remained unmatched. This CDR3 is 15 amino acids long. The CDR3 reads CASSYGTGENQPQHF. DNA for the CDR3: TGTGCCAGCAGTTACGGGACAGGGGAGAATCAGCCCCAGCATTTT.

The chain has TRBV28 and TRBJ2-1; 11 positions agree with TRBD2. V was clipped by 6 bases and J by 6 bases; unmatched bases: 10. This CDR3 contains 16 residues. Germline CDR1 reads MDHEN; CDR2 reads SYDVKM. For the CDR3, the DNA is TGTGCCAGCAGCACACTAGCGGGAGTCTTCGGCAATGAGCAGTTCTTC. It is translated as CASSTLAGVFGNEQFF.

A word on this clone: Likely a read error: the CDR3 ends without its conserved phenylalanine or tryptophan. It is unclear where the CDR3 begins or ends on the DNA, so no DNA is shown, and the CDR3 is as TCRdb lists it. The CDR3 region is CASSPKTGMI. The genes are TRBV7-9 and TRBJ1-1; the table gives TRBD1 as D, unverified against the DNA. The CDR3 is 10 amino acids in total, end residues counted. Germline V gene lookup returns CDR1 SEHNR and CDR2 FQNEAQ (reference sequence).

The chain is built from TRBV5-1 and TRBJ1-1; no reliable D call. From germline, CDR1 is SGHRS and CDR2 YFSETQ. The V and J ends lost 0 bases and 1 base respectively, with 10 bases between them. The CDR3 is made up of 15 amino acids. The CDR3 DNA is TGCGCCAGCAGCTTGGTAGTCGGGTCGAACACTGAAGCTTTCTTT. Its protein product is CASSLVVGSNTEAFF.

The rearrangement links TRBV10-3 to TRBJ1-5, with D unclear. V shed 4 bases and J shed 4 bases, with 8 bases lying between them. Germline CDR1 is ENHRY and CDR2 is SYGVKD. The CDR3 has 13 amino acids. The CDR3 is CAISGQENQPQHF. The CDR3 DNA is TGTGCCATCAGTGGCCAGGAAAATCAGCCCCAGCATTTT.

The gene calls are TRBV30 and TRBJ1-3; unclear D gene. Germline assignment: CDR1 GTSNPN and CDR2 SVGIG (reference sequence). Trimming removed 8 bases at V and 8 bases at J, with 13 bases between. The CDR3 has 11 amino acids. The CDR3 protein is CAHGPGYTIYF. Here the CDR3 DNA reads TGTGCCCATGGTCCCGGGTACACCATATATTTT.